This is a list of T cell receptor beta chains from one sample in a study of PD-1 blockade in classical Hodgkin lymphoma. Clones were read by immunoSEQ multiplex PCR, and TCRdb kept only the in-frame ones, dropping some. The data hold around 21,000 clones, with roughly 84% observed a single time. Sequenced here: CD8+ T cells from blood, sampled before the fourth cycle of nivolumab. The receptors here all came from a human donor with classical Hodgkin lymphoma. Both conserved end residues are part of each CDR3. A D gene is named only where the DNA matches it firmly. Expanded clones are given a class, and other clones once, few, many or no size at all.

V: TRBV27
size: once
J: TRBJ2-3
D: TRBD2
DNA: TGTGCCAGCAGTTTATCCCAAATATCCGTCCTAGCGGGGGGATCGGGCACAGATACGCAGTATTTT
CDR3: CASSLSQISVLAGGSGTDTQYF

V: TRBV7-6
size: NA
J: TRBJ2-7
D: TRBD2
DNA: TGTGCCAGCAGCTCTACTAGCGGGGGCGAGCAGTACTTC
CDR3: CASSSTSGGEQYF

V: TRBV11-2
size: NA
J: TRBJ2-3
D: NA
DNA: TGTGCCAGCAGCTTATACCACGGCCGCACAGATACGCAGTATTTT
CDR3: CASSLYHGRTDTQYF

V: TRBV7-9
size: NA
J: TRBJ2-7
D: NA
DNA: TGTGCCAGCAGTCGCCTGGGGGGGCCGGGGCAGGGCGGTTACGAGCAGTACTTC
CDR3: CASSRLGGPGQGGYEQYF

V: TRBV7-2
size: few
J: TRBJ2-1
D: NA
DNA: TGTGCCAGCAGCCCGAAGACAGGGAGGACCTACAATGAGCAGTTCTTC
CDR3: CASSPKTGRTYNEQFF

V: TRBV11-2
size: NA
J: TRBJ1-2
D: TRBD1
DNA: TGTGCCAGCAGCTCCGGGACAGGGCATGGCTACACCTTC
CDR3: CASSSGTGHGYTF

V: TRBV7-9
size: NA
J: TRBJ2-3
D: TRBD2
DNA: TGTGCCAGCCTAGCGGGGGGCACAGATACGCAGTATTTT
CDR3: CASLAGGTDTQYF

V: TRBV30
size: NA
J: TRBJ2-1
D: TRBD1
DNA: TGTGCCTGGAGTCATTTGACAGGGCGGTTCTTC
CDR3: CAWSHLTGRFF

V: TRBV6-1
size: once
J: TRBJ2-3
D: TRBD2
DNA: TGTGCCAGCAGTGAACGGGACTACCGCACAGATACGCAGTATTTT
CDR3: CASSERDYRTDTQYF

V: TRBV2
size: NA
J: TRBJ1-1
D: TRBD1
DNA: TGTGCCAGCAGTGGGGGGACAGGGATGAACACTGAAGCTTTCTTT
CDR3: CASSGGTGMNTEAFF

V: TRBV9
size: NA
J: TRBJ2-5
D: TRBD2
DNA: TGTGCCAGCAGCCCGGGGGGGGGCCAAGAGACCCAGTACTTC
CDR3: CASSPGGGQETQYF

V: TRBV19
size: NA
J: TRBJ1-4
D: NA
DNA: TGTGCCAGTACCCCCGGATCCACTAATGAAAAACTGTTTTTT
CDR3: CASTPGSTNEKLFF

V: TRBV7-2
size: NA
J: TRBJ1-2
D: NA
DNA: TGTGCCAGCAGCTTAGATCTGGGAGGGGCCTATGGCTACACCTTC
CDR3: CASSLDLGGAYGYTF

V: TRBV28
size: NA
J: TRBJ2-5
D: NA
DNA: TGTGCCACCCACCGTTTGAGAGGGGAGACCCAGTACTTC
CDR3: CATHRLRGETQYF

V: TRBV19
size: NA
J: TRBJ1-2
D: TRBD1
DNA: TGTGCCAGTACTCCCACCGGGACAGGGGGCGCCGGATATGGCTACACCTTC
CDR3: CASTPTGTGGAGYGYTF

V: TRBV6-1
size: NA
J: TRBJ1-2
D: NA
DNA: TGTGCCAGCAGTGAACTGGGCCTATATGGCTACACCTTC
CDR3: CASSELGLYGYTF

V: TRBV11-3
size: NA
J: TRBJ1-1
D: TRBD1
DNA: TGTGCCAGCAGCCAAGGGACAGCTACTGAAGCTTTCTTT
CDR3: CASSQGTATEAFF

V: TRBV5-6
size: NA
J: TRBJ1-5
D: NA
DNA: TGTGCCAGCAGTGACGGGGTGGGGATTAGCCAGCCCCAGCATTTT
CDR3: CASSDGVGISQPQHF

V: TRBV19
size: NA
J: TRBJ1-4
D: NA
DNA: TGTGCCAGTAGTTATCAGGGTCGGAGCGAAAAACTGTTTTTT
CDR3: CASSYQGRSEKLFF

V: TRBV6-5
size: NA
J: TRBJ2-7
D: TRBD1
DNA: TGTGCCAGCCAGGACAGGGGAAGATTCGACGAGCAGTACTTC
CDR3: CASQDRGRFDEQYF

V: TRBV7-9
size: NA
J: TRBJ2-3
D: TRBD1
DNA: TGTGCCAGCAGCTTAGGACAGGGGACAGATACGCAGTATTTT
CDR3: CASSLGQGTDTQYF

V: TRBV13
size: NA
J: TRBJ1-4
D: NA
DNA: TGTGCCAGCAGCTCGCGACAGCTCCTTTATGAAAAACTGTTTTTT
CDR3: CASSSRQLLYEKLFF

V: TRBV6-1
size: NA
J: TRBJ1-1
D: NA
DNA: TGTGCCAGCAGTGAAATGGGGAGGGCGAACACTGAAGCTTTCTTT
CDR3: CASSEMGRANTEAFF

V: TRBV27
size: NA
J: TRBJ1-1
D: TRBD1
DNA: TGTGCCAGCAACAACAGGGGGTGGACTGAAGCTTTCTTT
CDR3: CASNNRGWTEAFF

V: TRBV6-1
size: NA
J: TRBJ1-5
D: NA
DNA: TGTGCCAGCAGTGAAATGGTTCTGCAGCCCCAGCATTTT
CDR3: CASSEMVLQPQHF

V: TRBV18
size: NA
J: TRBJ2-1
D: NA
DNA: TGTGCCAGCTCACTCCGGGGGCGGCGGAGCTCCTACAATGAGCAGTTCTTC
CDR3: CASSLRGRRSSYNEQFF

V: TRBV7-6
size: NA
J: TRBJ2-5
D: TRBD2
DNA: TGTGCCAGCAGCCCCGGGGGGGTAGCGGGACAAGAGACCCAGTACTTC
CDR3: CASSPGGVAGQETQYF

V: TRBV6-1
size: NA
J: TRBJ1-1
D: NA
DNA: TGTGCCGGTGGATGGCGGGTGAACACTGAAGCTTTCTTT
CDR3: CAGGWRVNTEAFF

V: TRBV19
size: few
J: TRBJ1-6
D: NA
DNA: TGTGCCAGAGACCGGGACACATTATCACCCCTCCACTTT
CDR3: CARDRDTLSPLHF

V: TRBV5-6
size: NA
J: TRBJ1-5
D: NA
DNA: TGTGCCAGCAGCCAAGGGTACAATCAGCCCCAGCATTTT
CDR3: CASSQGYNQPQHF

V: TRBV4-1
size: NA
J: TRBJ2-2
D: NA
DNA: TGCGCCAGCAGCCAAGGCCCCAAAAACACCGGGGAGCTGTTTTTT
CDR3: CASSQGPKNTGELFF

V: TRBV5-1
size: NA
J: TRBJ2-1
D: TRBD2
DNA: TGCGCCAGCAGCTTGGAACTAGCGGATTACAATGAGCAGTTCTTC
CDR3: CASSLELADYNEQFF

V: TRBV7-2
size: NA
J: TRBJ2-7
D: NA
DNA: TGTGCCAGCAGCCCCGGGCGGGAGCAGTACTTC
CDR3: CASSPGREQYF

V: TRBV4-3
size: NA
J: TRBJ2-3
D: NA
DNA: TGCGCCAGCAGCCAGGGTTCGTTAGATACGCAGTATTTT
CDR3: CASSQGSLDTQYF

V: TRBV21-1
size: NA
J: TRBJ1-1
D: NA
DNA: TGTGCCAGCAGCTCTGTTTTAGCTACACAACGCACTGAAGCTTTCTTT
CDR3: CASSSVLATQRTEAFF

V: TRBV9
size: NA
J: TRBJ1-2
D: NA
DNA: TGTGCCAGCAGCGTAGCTAGGGCAGGAGACAACTATGGCTACACCTTC
CDR3: CASSVARAGDNYGYTF

V: TRBV4-1
size: NA
J: TRBJ2-2
D: NA
DNA: TGCGCCAGCAGCCCTCCCCCGGGCAACACCGGGGAGCTGTTTTTT
CDR3: CASSPPPGNTGELFF

V: TRBV10-1
size: NA
J: TRBJ2-2
D: NA
DNA: TGCGCCAGCAGTGGAAGGCCGAACACCGGGGAGCTGTTTTTT
CDR3: CASSGRPNTGELFF

V: TRBV30
size: NA
J: TRBJ2-1
D: NA
DNA: TGTGCCTGGAGTCACACAGGGCGGAATGAGCAGTTCTTC
CDR3: CAWSHTGRNEQFF

V: TRBV7-3
size: NA
J: TRBJ1-1
D: TRBD1
DNA: TGTGCCAGCAGCGTAACAGGGGGCGGTGAAGCTTTCTTT
CDR3: CASSVTGGGEAFF

V: TRBV6-1
size: NA
J: TRBJ1-2
D: TRBD1
DNA: TGTGCCAGCATGATTGACAGGGTTGATGGCTACACCTTC
CDR3: CASMIDRVDGYTF

V: TRBV9
size: NA
J: TRBJ2-7
D: NA
DNA: TGTGCCAGCAGCGTAGCTGGGGGGCCAGGGAACGAGCAGTACTTC
CDR3: CASSVAGGPGNEQYF

V: TRBV9
size: NA
J: TRBJ1-2
D: TRBD1
DNA: TGTGCCAGCAGCGGGACAGGGGCAGGTGGCTACACCTTC
CDR3: CASSGTGAGGYTF

V: TRBV19
size: NA
J: TRBJ2-7
D: TRBD2
DNA: TGTGCCAGTAGTGCCGGGACTAGTGCTTACGAGCAGTACTTC
CDR3: CASSAGTSAYEQYF

V: TRBV13
size: NA
J: TRBJ2-3
D: NA
DNA: TGTGCCAGCAGCTTAAGCCGGCCCACAGATACGCAGTATTTT
CDR3: CASSLSRPTDTQYF

V: TRBV9
size: NA
J: TRBJ2-7
D: TRBD1
DNA: TGTGCCAGCAGCGTAACTGGGACAGGAAGCTCCTACGAGCAGTACTTC
CDR3: CASSVTGTGSSYEQYF

V: TRBV7-2
size: NA
J: TRBJ2-1
D: NA
DNA: TGTGCCAGCAGCTTGACTGGGGGGCGAAACAATGAGCAGTTCTTC
CDR3: CASSLTGGRNNEQFF

V: TRBV10-3
size: NA
J: TRBJ2-2
D: NA
DNA: TGTGCCATCAGTGAATACACAGGGTTGGGGGGGGAGCTGTTTTTT
CDR3: CAISEYTGLGGELFF

V: TRBV11-3
size: NA
J: TRBJ1-2
D: TRBD1
DNA: TGTGCCAGCAGCTCCGGACAGGGGAACTATGGCTACACCTTC
CDR3: CASSSGQGNYGYTF